The 32 T cell receptor beta chains presented below share a single source sample, sequenced in a study of T cell repertoires in cytomegalovirus infection. TCRdb fed the reads into MiXCR, producing one record per CDR3 protein. Counted here are around 440,000 distinct CDR3 sequences, 10% to 12% occurring once; the ten biggest clones make up approximately 10%. Sequencing used PBMCs. These receptors originate from a human donor in good health (CMV status not recorded). Some clones in this sample may be carry-over from other donors' samples.

With regard to this clonotype: The junction shows a germline mismatch at one end, possibly a read error. This chain links TRBV29-1 with TRBJ1-2; D is possibly TRBD1 (6 bases). CDR1 is SQVTM, CDR2 ANQGSEA, per germline. This CDR3 has 15 residues. The CDR3 DNA reads as TGCATCGTTGAAGATCGAGAACAGGGCGTCACTCGCTACACCTTC. It codes for CIVEDREQGVTRYTF.

This clonotype was found many times. V is TRBV7-6 and J is TRBJ2-5; D call uncertain. Between the trimmed V and J ends, which lost 1 base and 1 base, there was a span of 7 bases. This CDR3 comprises 14 residues. Germline V gene data show CDR1 as SGHVS and CDR2 as FNYEAQ. CDR3 sequence reads: CASSLGAAQETQYF. CDR3 sequence (DNA): TGTGCCAGCAGCTTAGGGGCAGCCCAAGAGACCCAGTACTTC.

This clonotype was counted many times. The gene calls are TRBV7-8 and TRBJ2-1; 11 nucleotides align to TRBD1. This CDR3 comprises 15 residues. Germline loops: CDR1 SGHVS, CDR2 FQNEAQ. Trimming removed 5 bases from V and 8 bases from J; junction bases left unmatched: 8. CDR3 DNA sequence: TGTGCCAGCAGCAAGGACAGGGGGCCCGTCGATGAGCAGTTCTTC. The encoded protein is CASSKDRGPVDEQFF. The full variable domain, in which reference TRBV7-8 and TRBJ2-1 provide the parts outside the CDR3, is GAGVSQSPRYKVAKRGQDVALRCDPISGHVSLFWYQQALGQGPEFLTYFQNEAQLDKSGLPSDRFFAERPEGSVSTLKIQRTQQEDSAVYLCASSKDRGPVDEQFFGPGTRLTVL.

Many counts were recorded for this clonotype. V usage is TRBV7-8 and J usage is TRBJ1-1; D is perhaps TRBD1 (5 bases). V dropped 1 base and J dropped 5 bases, with 11 bases sitting between them. The CDR3 runs to 14 residues. In germline, CDR1 is SGHVS, CDR2 FQNEAQ. The CDR3 reads CASSLGTYGTEAFF. The CDR3 DNA reads TGTGCCAGCAGCTTAGGGACATATGGAACTGAAGCTTTCTTT.

This clonotype was detected ten times or more. CDR3 bases: TGCGCCAGCAGTGACCACGAGTGGACAGGCACAGATACGCAGTATTTT. It is translated as CASSDHEWTGTDTQYF. The V and J genes are TRBV10-2 and TRBJ2-3; the D gene is possibly TRBD1 (6 bases). This CDR3 contains 16 residues. The V gene's germline CDR1 is WSHSY and CDR2 SAAADI. Trimming took off 3 bases at V and 1 base at J, with 14 bases between the two ends.

Many counts were recorded for this clonotype. Here the CDR3 reads CASSQDGESWGNTIYF. DNA of the CDR3: TGTGCCAGCAGCCAAGACGGCGAGTCTTGGGGAAACACCATATATTTT. The gene calls are TRBV14 and TRBJ1-3; D not resolved. The CDR3 length is 16 residues. Looked up from germline, CDR1 is SGHDN and CDR2 is FVKESK. Trimming took 0 bases from V and 4 from J, leaving 13 bases between them.

The chain has TRBV5-1 and TRBJ2-7, with a tentative D call TRBD2 (6 bases). V lost 2 bases, J lost 3 bases, and 15 bases lay in between. Germline V gene data show CDR1 as SGHRS and CDR2 as YFSETQ. This CDR3 comprises 15 residues. CDR3 sequence reads: CASSFSGTGLYEQYF. The CDR3 region has the DNA TGCGCCAGCAGCTTTTCCGGGACTGGACTCTACGAGCAGTACTTC.

This clonotype was picked up a small number of times. V and J are TRBV28 and TRBJ1-1; D is uncertain. This CDR3 is 12 amino acids long. Per the germline V gene, CDR1 is MDHEN and CDR2 is SYDVKM. V was pared by 1 base and J by 8 bases, with 8 bases between. The CDR3 bases are TGTGCCAGCAGTTTATTCGAGCTCGAAGCTTTCTTT. It encodes CASSLFELEAFF. The variable domain in full, with the rest retrieved from reference TRBV28 and TRBJ1-1, is DVKVTQSSRYLVKRTGEKVFLECVQDMDHENMFWYRQDPGLGLRLIYFSYDVKMKEKGDIPEGYSVSREKKERFSLILESASTNQTSMYLCASSLFELEAFFGQGTRLTVV.

This clonotype was seen many times. One end of the junction varies from germline; a read error may be responsible. This rearrangement joins TRBV6-1 to TRBJ1-2; D is undetermined. Germline loops: CDR1 MNHNS, CDR2 SASEGT. The CDR3 spans 14 residues. CDR3: CASSEAHGSYDYTF. In nucleotides, the CDR3 is TGTGCCAGCAGTGAAGCGCACGGATCCTATGACTACACCTTC.

This clonotype was picked up a small number of times. V is TRBV18 and J is TRBJ1-4; D might be TRBD1 (6 bases). Trimming took 4 bases from V and 1 from J, leaving 10 bases between them. This CDR3 is 15 amino acids long. The germline gives CDR1 KGHSH, CDR2 LQKENI. The CDR3, as DNA: TGTGCCAGCTCACTCAACAGGGAAACTAATGAAAAACTGTTTTTT. Translation gives CASSLNRETNEKLFF.

The genes are TRBV12-3 or TRBV12-4 and TRBJ2-7; maybe TRBD1 (6 bases). V lost 7 bases to trimming and J lost 0 bases, with 13 bases between them. This CDR3 spans 14 amino acids. The CDR3 protein is CASTTTGPSYEQYF. In DNA, the CDR3 is TGTGCCAGCACGACGACAGGTCCCTCCTACGAGCAGTACTTC.

This clonotype was picked up many times. The gene calls are TRBV28 and TRBJ1-5; 7 bases agree with TRBD1. The CDR3 sequence is 17 residues long. Germline V lookup: CDR1 MDHEN, CDR2 SYDVKM. The junction had 10 bases not matched to a gene; V was cut back by 5 bases and J by 0 bases. CDR3 sequence reads: CASSPTSTGYSNQPQHF. Here the CDR3 DNA reads TGTGCCAGCAGTCCTACTTCGACAGGGTATAGCAATCAGCCCCAGCATTTT.

This clonotype was counted only a few times. J is TRBJ1-6 and V is TRBV7-3, with a weak D call TRBD1 (5 bases). Germline CDR1 reads SGHTA; CDR2 reads FQGTGA. The CDR3 contains 16 residues. V was cut by 2 bases and J by 1 base, with 9 bases left in between. The CDR3 nucleotides are TGTGCCAGCAGCTTAGGGGCGCCTTCCTATAATTCACCCCTCCACTTT. It translates to CASSLGAPSYNSPLHF. Filled out from reference TRBV7-3 and TRBJ1-6, the complete variable domain reads GAGVSQTPSNKVTEKGKYVELRCDPISGHTALYWYRQSLGQGPEFLIYFQGTGAADDSGLPNDRFFAVRPEGSVSTLKIQRTERGDSAVYLCASSLGAPSYNSPLHFGNGTRLTVT.

This clonotype was picked up a small number of times. The rearrangement uses TRBV27 and TRBJ1-2, with 8 nucleotides matching TRBD1. CDR1 is MNHEY, CDR2 SMNVEV, per germline (reference sequence). The CDR3 totals 16 residues. V shed 4 bases and J 4 bases; nucleotides not matched to a gene: 11. DNA for the CDR3: TGTGCCAGCAGTTCGCATCCAGGGGGCAGAGTCTATGGCTACACCTTC. It translates to CASSSHPGGRVYGYTF.

In its sample, this clonotype was seen many times. The V call is TRBV20-1, the J call TRBJ2-1; TRBD2 matches 7 bases. Per the germline V gene, CDR1 is DFQATT and CDR2 is SNEGSKA (reference sequence). V trimming: 0 bases; J trimming: 0 bases; junction bases outside the gene matches: 2. The CDR3 spans 15 residues. This CDR3 reads CSARDQRDSYNEQFF. CDR3 bases: TGCAGTGCTAGAGATCAGCGGGACTCCTACAATGAGCAGTTCTTC.

This clonotype came up many times. The rearrangement links TRBV29-1 to TRBJ1-2; D may be TRBD1 (6 bases). The CDR3 has 16 residues. Trimming stripped 0 bases from V and 0 bases from J, with 14 bases between. Per the germline V gene, CDR1 is SQVTM and CDR2 is ANQGSEA. The CDR3 loop reads CSVEDRGAPPNYGYTF. In DNA form, the CDR3 reads TGCAGCGTTGAAGATCGGGGGGCCCCTCCTAACTATGGCTACACCTTC. Using reference TRBV29-1 and TRBJ1-2 for the parts outside the CDR3, the full variable domain is SAVISQKPSRDICQRGTSLTIQCQVDSQVTMMFWYRQQPGQSLTLIATANQGSEATYESGFVIDKFPISRPNLTFSTLTVSNMSPEDSSIYLCSVEDRGAPPNYGYTFGSGTRLTVV.

This sequence joins TRBV12-3 or TRBV12-4 and TRBJ2-6; no clear D gene. V lost 9 bases, J lost 4 bases, and 10 bases lay in between. The CDR3 is 13 amino acids. For the CDR3, the DNA is TGTGCCAGAAGTCAGGCCGGGGCCAACGTCCTGACTTTC. Protein product: CARSQAGANVLTF.

V is TRBV19 and J is TRBJ2-7, with no clear D. In germline, CDR1 is LNHDA, CDR2 SQIVND (reference sequence). Trimming took off 4 bases at V and 6 bases at J, with 19 bases between the two ends. The CDR3 is made up of 15 amino acids. In nucleotides, the CDR3 is TGTGCCAGTAGTAACCCTCGGATTTCCTCGAGCGAGCAGTACTTC. Protein product: CASSNPRISSSEQYF.

This clonotype was seen ten or more times. The V call is TRBV7-6, the J call TRBJ1-1; the match to TRBD1 covers 7 bases. Germline V gene sequence: CDR1 SGHVS, CDR2 FNYEAQ. V trimming: 5 bases; J trimming: 0 bases; junction bases outside the gene matches: 3. There are 14 residues in the CDR3. The CDR3 is CASSAGTVNTEAFF. The DNA for the CDR3 is TGTGCCAGCAGCGCTGGGACAGTGAACACTGAAGCTTTCTTT.

This clonotype has only a few counts. This chain joins TRBV27 and TRBJ1-1; 9 positions agree with TRBD1. The CDR3 is made up of 15 amino acids. V shed 5 bases and J 0 bases; nucleotides not matched to a gene: 4. CDR1 and CDR2 from the germline V gene are MNHEY and SMNVEV (reference sequence). The CDR3 reads CASSKDRGLNTEAFF. The CDR3 coding sequence is TGTGCCAGCAGTAAAGACAGGGGGTTGAACACTGAAGCTTTCTTT.

This chain connects TRBV20-1 to TRBJ2-1, with TRBD1 as a possible D gene (6 bases). The V and J ends lost 1 base and 4 bases respectively, with 20 bases between them. This CDR3 contains 17 residues. The germline V gene encodes CDR1 DFQATT and CDR2 SNEGSKA (reference sequence). CDR3: CSARALLRGSQYNEQFF. CDR3 nucleotides: TGCAGTGCTAGAGCCCTTCTTAGGGGGAGTCAATACAATGAGCAGTTCTTC.

V usage is TRBV2 and J usage is TRBJ1-2, with 8 bases that match TRBD1. Germline CDR1 SNHLY, CDR2 FYNNEI. CDR3 length equals 14 residues. V lost 6 bases, J lost 4 bases, and 7 bases stayed unmatched. The chain's CDR3 is CASRDRVLSYGYTF. The CDR3 region has the DNA TGTGCCAGCAGGGACAGGGTACTGTCCTATGGCTACACCTTC.

This clonotype was detected ten times or more. This chain connects TRBV6-2 or TRBV6-3 to TRBJ1-5; TRBD1 might be the D (5 bases). The ends were cut back, 6 bases at V and 12 bases at J, with 15 bases in the middle. Germline V gene lookup returns CDR1 MNHEY and CDR2 SVGEGT. The CDR3 runs 12 residues. CDR3 sequence reads: CASRRGMGDQHF. The CDR3 DNA reads as TGTGCCAGCAGGAGGGGAATGGGGGACCAGCATTTT.

This clonotype came up many times. The gene calls are TRBV7-9 and TRBJ2-5; 12 bases agree with TRBD1. This CDR3 comprises 15 residues. CDR1 is SEHNR and CDR2 is FQNEAQ in the germline V gene (reference sequence). V trimming: 4 bases; J trimming: 4 bases; junction bases outside the gene matches: 4. For the CDR3, the DNA is TGTGCCAGCAGCTACCGGGACAGGGGGCCAGAGACCCAGTACTTC. Translation gives CASSYRDRGPETQYF.

This clonotype was detected many times. The genes are TRBV20-1 and TRBJ1-4; TRBD1 matches at 9 bases. In germline, CDR1 is DFQATT, CDR2 SNEGSKA (reference sequence). The ends lost 8 bases at V and 5 bases at J; junction bases unmatched: 6. The CDR3 is 13 amino acids. The CDR3 here is CSSLGQGNEKLFF. The CDR3 DNA reads as TGCAGTTCTCTGGGACAGGGAAATGAAAAACTGTTTTTT.

This clonotype was counted at least ten times. The CDR3 protein is CASSVAYSNQPQHF. The CDR3 DNA reads TGTGCCAGCAGTGTCGCGTATAGCAATCAGCCCCAGCATTTT. V and J are TRBV2 and TRBJ1-5; D is undetermined. Germline CDR1 SNHLY, CDR2 FYNNEI. This CDR3 has 14 amino acids. V dropped 4 bases and J dropped 0 bases, with 7 bases sitting between them.

This clonotype was seen ten or more times. The chain has TRBV28 and TRBJ1-5; the match to TRBD1 covers 7 bases. The V and J ends lost 2 bases and 6 bases, in that order; junction bases with no gene match: 7. CDR3 size: 15 residues. CDR1 and CDR2 from the germline V gene are MDHEN and SYDVKM. CDR3 nucleotides: TGTGCCAGCAGTTTAATTTCAGGGGGGGGTCAGCCCCAGCATTTT. Amino acids: CASSLISGGGQPQHF.

This clonotype was seen at least ten times. V is TRBV29-1 and J is TRBJ2-1; no definite D call. Germline CDR1 SQVTM, CDR2 ANQGSEA. The CDR3 is 12 residues long. V lost 0 bases, J lost 7 bases, and 7 bases lay in between. The CDR3 loop reads CSVEELRNEQFF. CDR3 bases: TGCAGCGTTGAAGAATTGAGGAATGAGCAGTTCTTC.

This clonotype was seen a few times. The CDR3 loop reads CASSGPGTANSPLHF. The CDR3 region has the DNA TGTGCCAGCAGCGGTCCCGGGACGGCGAATTCACCCCTCCACTTT. The J gene is TRBJ1-6, the V gene TRBV9; D may be TRBD1 (5 bases). Germline V gene sequence: CDR1 SGDLS, CDR2 YYNGEE. CDR3 length: 15 residues. Trimming stripped 3 bases from V and 7 bases from J, with 14 bases between. Supplemented by reference TRBV9 and TRBJ1-6, the full variable domain reads DSGVTQTPKHLITATGQRVTLRCSPRSGDLSVYWYQQSLDQGLQFLIQYYNGEERAKGNILERFSAQQFPDLHSELNLSSLELGDSALYFCASSGPGTANSPLHFGNGTRLTVT.

This clonotype showed up many times. The chain combines TRBV11-2 with TRBJ2-1, with D possibly being TRBD2 (6 bases). The germline gives CDR1 SGHAT, CDR2 FQNNGV. Trimming pared 0 bases from V and 1 base from J, leaving 7 bases between. The CDR3 runs to 15 residues. The CDR3 region has the DNA TGTGCCAGCAGCTTAGAAGGGACTTCCTACAATGAGCAGTTCTTC. This sequence encodes CASSLEGTSYNEQFF.

This clonotype has only a few counts. This sequence joins TRBV5-1 and TRBJ2-3; no firm D call. The CDR3 extends over 14 amino acids. Germline CDR1 SGHRS, CDR2 YFSETQ. V lost 0 bases to trimming and J lost 2 bases, with 7 bases between them. The CDR3 loop reads CASSLELPTDTQYF. CDR3 DNA sequence: TGCGCCAGCAGCTTGGAGCTTCCCACAGATACGCAGTATTTT.

This clonotype showed up many times. The chain uses TRBV11-3 and TRBJ2-5; 7 nucleotides line up with TRBD2. The germline V gene encodes CDR1 SGHNT and CDR2 YENEEA. With 5 bases clipped from V and 3 bases from J, the junction kept 3 bases outside the gene matches. The CDR3 consists of 13 residues. The CDR3 region has the DNA TGTGCCAGCAGCACGGGACTAAAAGAGACCCAGTACTTC. Translated, it gives CASSTGLKETQYF.